The text below deals with one TCR beta chain. Its antigen remains unknown. The entry originates in a study of cytomegalovirus exposure and HLA in healthy donors. The study's findings and limits: In a later analysis, parvovirus B19, influenza, CMV and Epstein-Barr virus appeared linked to several top co-occurrence clusters. The authors judged a highly shared variant cluster likely a sequencing artifact. The availability of immune exposure information extended only to CMV serostatus.

In the PCR, 60 Vbeta and 13 Jbeta primers were used. This table comes from immunoSEQ multiplex PCR, and its TCRdb copy is limited to in-frame clones, with some not included. This sample yields around 130,000 clones, of which around 83% are seen a single time; 2.5% to 3% belongs to the top ten. V was clipped by 5 bases and J by 2 bases, with 16 bases between them. CDR1 MGHRA and CDR2 YSYEKL come from the germline V gene. The CDR3 is made up of 15 amino acids. The clonotype originates from a woman aged 18-29 years in good health and CMV-seropositive. V usage is TRBV4-1 and J usage is TRBJ2-7; a possible D gene is TRBD2 (7 bases). Sample: PBMCs. The CDR3 protein is CASSKSAGATYEQYF. The CDR3 coding sequence is TGCGCCAGCAGCAAAAGCGCGGGGGCAACCTACGAGCAGTACTTC.